Listed here is a single T cell receptor (beta chain). These data originate in a study of shared clonotypes between healthy human individuals. In the study overall: Donors consisted of a couple of women and a few men between 18 and 49.

The CDR3 is 14 residues long. V lost 1 base and J lost 7, with 11 bases in between. Per germline, CDR1 MNHNS and CDR2 SASEGT. The data were produced by immunoSEQ multiplex PCR, yet TCRdb's version contains in-frame clones alone and is incomplete. The data contain 850,000 to 1,200,000 clones, roughly 80% of them seen just once; the ten biggest clones take up approximately 1.3%. The source of this sequence is a man aged 18-30 years in good health. This sequence joins TRBV6-1 and TRBJ1-5; no reliable D call. The sequenced material came from memory CD4+ T cells sorted from blood. Subset defined: CD45RA-negative fraction. Written as DNA, the CDR3 is TGTGCCAGCAGTGAAGTAGGCCCCGGGCAGCCCCAGCATTTT. It yields the protein CASSEVGPGQPQHF.